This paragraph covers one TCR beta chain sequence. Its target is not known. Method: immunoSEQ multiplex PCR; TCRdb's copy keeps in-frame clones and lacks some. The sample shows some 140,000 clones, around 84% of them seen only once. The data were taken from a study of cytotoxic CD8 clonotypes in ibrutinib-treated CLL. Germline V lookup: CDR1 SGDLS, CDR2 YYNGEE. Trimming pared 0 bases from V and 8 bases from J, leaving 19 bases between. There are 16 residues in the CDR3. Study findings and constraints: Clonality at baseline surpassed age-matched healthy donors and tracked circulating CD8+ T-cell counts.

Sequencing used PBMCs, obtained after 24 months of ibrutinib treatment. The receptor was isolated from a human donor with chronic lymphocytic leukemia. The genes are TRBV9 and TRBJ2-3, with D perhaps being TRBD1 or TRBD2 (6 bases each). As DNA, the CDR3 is TGTGCCAGCAGCGTAGCTGGTCAGGGGATCGGGGGTACGCAGTATTTT. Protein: CASSVAGQGIGGTQYF. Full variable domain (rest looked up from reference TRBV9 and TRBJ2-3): DSGVTQTPKHLITATGQRVTLRCSPRSGDLSVYWYQQSLDQGLQFLIQYYNGEERAKGNILERFSAQQFPDLHSELNLSSLELGDSALYFCASSVAGQGIGGTQYFGPGTRLTVL.